This T cell receptor beta chain was captured by sequencing in a study of blood T cell repertoires in COVID-19. The protocol was immunoSEQ multiplex PCR, while the TCRdb copy is restricted to in-frame clones and leaves out a portion. The sample shows around 200,000 clones, approximately 89% of them seen only once. The CDR3 is made up of 13 amino acids. CDR1 is MNHEY, CDR2 SMNVEV, per germline (reference sequence). Trimming removed 6 bases from V and 2 bases from J, with 10 bases in between. Sequences were obtained from peripheral blood. This clonotype was sampled from an older man with acute or convalescent COVID-19. The chain has TRBV27 and TRBJ1-2; D unclear. This chain's CDR3 is CASSPTSNYGYTF. The CDR3 DNA is TGTGCCAGCAGCCCGACATCCAACTATGGCTACACCTTC.